This T cell receptor (beta chain) derives from a study of blood T cell repertoires in COVID-19. Study in general: Italy, Spain and the United States were the sources of the convalescent and acute COVID-19 samples. Sources were T cells, B-cell-depleted T cells, or PBMCs; the material itself was cDNA or gDNA.

CDR1 and CDR2 (germline): KGHSH, LQKENI. V lost 0 bases and J 4 bases, leaving 9 bases between the germline ends. The CDR3 extends over 14 amino acids. Per the original methods: From reference gene primer amplification, estimates of nucleated cell counts were derived. Method: immunoSEQ multiplex PCR; TCRdb's copy keeps in-frame clones and lacks some. The V and J calls and the clone size are those of that table, but D and trimming were determined from the DNA. The data show around 300,000 clones, approximately 82% seen once. The sample was peripheral blood. This sequence originates from a man aged 25-45 years with active or convalescent COVID-19. The chain joins TRBV18 to TRBJ2-5; no clear D. The CDR3, as DNA: TGTGCCAGCTCACCACCGTTATCGGTAGAGACCCAGTACTTC. Protein sequence: CASSPPLSVETQYF.